The clone carrying this T cell receptor beta chain has a handful of counts. Its antigen is as yet unknown. The data were taken from a study of Graves' ophthalmopathy and Graves' hyperthyroidism. Study outcomes and limitations: Sensitivity of about 70% and specificity of 72.22% were achieved by the model that predicted ophthalmopathy progression.

Participants with hyperthyroidism, aged 18 to 65, were newly diagnosed with under 2 months' duration. Exclusion applied to patients with other autoimmune diseases, uncontrolled infections, pregnancy or lactation. Germline CDR1 SEHNR, CDR2 FQNEAQ (reference sequence). Between the trimmed V and J ends, which lost 3 bases and 3 bases, there was a span of 12 bases. CDR3 size: 14 residues. RNA transcripts served as template for amplifying TCR beta CDR3 sequences. The library came from an HTBI-primed first-round RT-PCR and a second-round multiplex PCR. Via MiXCR, TCRdb re-called the multiplex PCR reads, giving one row per CDR3 protein. The sample has approximately 380,000 distinct CDR3 sequences; over 20% are singletons.

V gene TRBV7-9 combines with J gene TRBJ2-7; D is unclear. The receptor was derived from a woman between 18 and 29 years old with stable Graves' hyperthyroidism. Source material: peripheral blood. The CDR3 protein is CASSFSGSNYEQYF. CDR3 in DNA: TGTGCCAGCAGCTTCTCCGGGTCAAACTACGAGCAGTACTTC.